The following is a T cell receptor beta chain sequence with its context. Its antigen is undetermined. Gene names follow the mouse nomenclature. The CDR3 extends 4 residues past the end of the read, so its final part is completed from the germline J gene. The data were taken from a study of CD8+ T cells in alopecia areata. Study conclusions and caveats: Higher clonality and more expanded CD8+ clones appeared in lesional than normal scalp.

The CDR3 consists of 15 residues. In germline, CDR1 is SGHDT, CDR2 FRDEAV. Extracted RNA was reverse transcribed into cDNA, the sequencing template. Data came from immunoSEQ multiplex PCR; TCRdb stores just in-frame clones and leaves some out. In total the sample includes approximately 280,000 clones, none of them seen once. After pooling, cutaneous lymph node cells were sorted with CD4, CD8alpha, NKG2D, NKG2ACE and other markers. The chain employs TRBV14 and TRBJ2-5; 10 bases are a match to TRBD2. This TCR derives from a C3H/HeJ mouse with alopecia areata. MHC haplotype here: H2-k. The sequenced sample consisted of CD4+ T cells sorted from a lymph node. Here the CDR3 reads CASSSPGLGSDTQYF. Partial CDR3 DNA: TGTGCCAGCAGTTCTCCGGGACTGGGGTCAGAC.